The rows below give T cell receptor beta chains drawn from one sample of a study of blood T cell repertoires in COVID-19. The data were produced by immunoSEQ multiplex PCR, yet TCRdb's version contains in-frame clones alone and is incomplete. The sample consists of some 87,000 clones, about 79% of them appearing once. The sequencing sample was made of peripheral blood. The receptor source for this set is a human donor in a cohort sampled during active COVID-19. Each CDR3 is given with its conserved first and last residue. D genes are given only for firm matches. The size field is filled for only some rows; it gives once, few, many or a size class.

TRBV11-2,NA,TRBJ2-1,TRBD1,TGTGCCAGCAGCTACGGGACAGACTTCTACAATGAGCAGTTCTTC,CASSYGTDFYNEQFF
TRBV24-1,few,TRBJ2-5,TRBD1,TGTGCCACCAGTATTCCCCGACAGGGTGGGGCAGAGACCCAGTACTTC,CATSIPRQGGAETQYF
TRBV19,once,TRBJ1-1,NA,TGTGCCAGTAGTATAGACAGGGTTGGGACTGAAGCTTTCTTT,CASSIDRVGTEAFF
TRBV5-6,NA,TRBJ2-3,TRBD1,TGTGCCCTCGGGGCAGGGGGAAGCACAGATACGCAGTATTTT,CALGAGGSTDTQYF
TRBV12-3/TRBV12-4,NA,TRBJ2-1,TRBD2,TGTGCCAGCAGCCTAGCGGGGGAGCAGTTCTTC,CASSLAGEQFF
TRBV5-6,NA,TRBJ1-1,TRBD1,TGTGCCAGCAGCTGGACACGGGACAGGGGGTCGCCTGAAGCTTTCTTT,CASSWTRDRGSPEAFF
TRBV14,NA,TRBJ1-1,NA,TGTGCCAGCAGCCAGGGCGTGGGGCGCAGCAAAGCTTTCTTT,CASSQGVGRSKAFF
TRBV28,NA,TRBJ2-3,TRBD2,TGTGCCAGCAGTTTATGGGCTAGCGGGACCTACACAGATACGCAGTATTTT,CASSLWASGTYTDTQYF
TRBV28,once,TRBJ1-1,TRBD1,TGTGCCAGCAGTTTATTGACAGGGCTGGGCACTGAAGCTTTCTTT,CASSLLTGLGTEAFF
TRBV5-1,NA,TRBJ1-3,TRBD1,TGCGCCAGCAGCCACGGGACAGAAGGAAACACCATATATTTT,CASSHGTEGNTIYF
TRBV4-1,NA,TRBJ1-2,TRBD1,TGCGCCAGCAGCCATACAACCCCGGGACAGGGGGACGGCTACACCTTC,CASSHTTPGQGDGYTF
TRBV14,medium-sized,TRBJ1-2,TRBD1,TGTGCCAGCAGCCTGGACAGGGGGATGACTTATGGCTACACCTTC,CASSLDRGMTYGYTF
TRBV4-2,NA,TRBJ1-6,TRBD1,TGTGCCAGCAGCCGATGGACAGGGGAAAATTCACCCCTCCACTTT,CASSRWTGENSPLHF
TRBV6-4,NA,TRBJ2-4,TRBD2,TGTGCCAGCAGTCCCAGCGGGAGAGACATTCAGTACTTC,CASSPSGRDIQYF